The sample holds one count of the clone carrying this T cell receptor (beta chain). The data were produced by immunoSEQ multiplex PCR, yet TCRdb's version contains in-frame clones alone and is incomplete. The table lists over 350,000 clones, approximately 90% of them singletons. This record belongs to a study of blood T cell repertoires in COVID-19. Between the trimmed V and J ends, which lost 6 bases and 0 bases, there was a span of 15 bases. This CDR3 comprises 16 residues. The V gene's germline CDR1 is MNHEY and CDR2 SMNVEV (reference sequence). The clonotype was recovered from a woman in her forties or fifties who had recovered from COVID-19. What was sequenced was PBMCs or T cells enriched from blood (not recorded which). The genes are TRBV27 and TRBJ1-5; D is undetermined. The DNA for the CDR3 is TGTGCCAGCAGCCCTATCGGTCTAGTTAGCAATCAGCCCCAGCATTTT. It yields the protein CASSPIGLVSNQPQHF.